The sample holds many counts of the clone carrying this TCR beta chain. The antigen remains undetermined. Unmatched junction bases numbered 6, after V lost 5 bases and J lost 3 bases. The CDR3 loop spans 14 amino acids. The germline gives CDR1 SGHTA, CDR2 FQGNSA. This sample is drawn from a study of CD8 T cells in ankylosing spondylitis. Study-wide findings and caveats: Reported data indicate significant enrichment of disease-linked clones within matched ankylosing spondylitis synovial fluid. In synovial fluid and blood from reactive arthritis, some motif variants were previously reported.

Preparation of TCR beta libraries was done by quantitative 5'-RACE with molecular barcodes. One entry per CDR3 protein, called by TCRdb with MiXCR from the 5' RACE reads. The sample holds hundreds of thousands of distinct CDR3 sequences, roughly 26% seen once. V and J are TRBV7-2 and TRBJ2-7, with 8 bases that match TRBD2. This clonotype originated in a male donor with ankylosing spondylitis or in good health (not recorded which). Input material: blood, either unsorted or a sorted T cell fraction (not recorded which). The CDR3: CASSPGGAYYEQYF. CDR3 sequence (DNA): TGTGCCAGCAGCCCCGGGGGGGCCTACTACGAGCAGTACTTC.